Listed below are T cell receptor beta chains from one sample, sequenced in a study of cytomegalovirus exposure and HLA in healthy donors. Sequencing used immunoSEQ multiplex PCR; TCRdb keeps in-frame clones, though not all of them. Of over 80,000 clones in the sample, approximately 79% were seen once. Sequencing was done on a sample of PBMCs. All receptors derive from a female donor in good health and CMV-seronegative. Each CDR3 is given with its conserved first and last residue. D genes are given only for firm matches. Some rows have no size entry. The others give once, few or many, or a class for an expanded clone.

v_call: TRBV5-4
clone_size: .
d_call: .
j_call: TRBJ2-7
cdr3_nt: TGTGCCAGCAGCTTTGCTGCGACTACCCGACGGGTTCGGTACGAGCAGTACTTC
cdr3_aa: CASSFAATTRRVRYEQYF

v_call: TRBV28
clone_size: .
d_call: TRBD1
j_call: TRBJ2-3
cdr3_nt: TGTGCCAGCAGTCGACTCGGACAGGGGGATGATACGCAGTATTTT
cdr3_aa: CASSRLGQGDDTQYF

v_call: TRBV27
clone_size: .
d_call: TRBD2
j_call: TRBJ2-4
cdr3_nt: TGTGCCAGCAGTCCGGGACTCCGGGGGGACATTCAGTACTTC
cdr3_aa: CASSPGLRGDIQYF

v_call: TRBV18
clone_size: .
d_call: .
j_call: TRBJ2-7
cdr3_nt: TGTGCCAGCTCACAAGGACTAAGCTCCTACGAGCAGTACTTC
cdr3_aa: CASSQGLSSYEQYF

v_call: TRBV10-2
clone_size: few
d_call: .
j_call: TRBJ1-1
cdr3_nt: TGCGCCAGCAGTGTGGTAGGGGGTAACACTGAAGCTTTCTTT
cdr3_aa: CASSVVGGNTEAFF

v_call: TRBV6-5
clone_size: .
d_call: .
j_call: TRBJ1-4
cdr3_nt: TGTGCCAGCAGCTCCAGTGGTAATGAAAAACTGTTTTTT
cdr3_aa: CASSSSGNEKLFF

v_call: TRBV28
clone_size: .
d_call: TRBD2
j_call: TRBJ2-2
cdr3_nt: TGTGCCAGCAGTGGGACTAGCGGGAGGGGGCTGTTTTTT
cdr3_aa: CASSGTSGRGLFF

v_call: TRBV12-5
clone_size: .
d_call: .
j_call: TRBJ1-1
cdr3_nt: TGTGCTAGTGGTTTTAATCGGAACACTGAAGCTTTCTTT
cdr3_aa: CASGFNRNTEAFF

v_call: TRBV6-1
clone_size: once
d_call: TRBD1
j_call: TRBJ1-5
cdr3_nt: TGTGCCAGCGAGGCGGGACAGGGAGTAAATCAGCCCCAGCATTTT
cdr3_aa: CASEAGQGVNQPQHF

v_call: TRBV5-6
clone_size: .
d_call: .
j_call: TRBJ2-5
cdr3_nt: TGTGCCAGCAGCCAGGGTGAAGAGACCCAGTACTTC
cdr3_aa: CASSQGEETQYF

v_call: TRBV6-7
clone_size: .
d_call: TRBD2
j_call: TRBJ2-3
cdr3_nt: TGTGCCGAGACTAGCTCAAATACGCAGTATTTT
cdr3_aa: CAETSSNTQYF

v_call: TRBV27
clone_size: .
d_call: .
j_call: TRBJ1-2
cdr3_nt: TGTGCCAGCAGTTCCACGGGGGTGAAAAGGGACGGCTACACCTTC
cdr3_aa: CASSSTGVKRDGYTF

v_call: TRBV25-1
clone_size: .
d_call: TRBD2
j_call: TRBJ2-7
cdr3_nt: TGTGCCAGCAGTGCGGGAGGGCCAACCTACGAGCAGTACTTC
cdr3_aa: CASSAGGPTYEQYF

v_call: TRBV5-1
clone_size: .
d_call: TRBD2
j_call: TRBJ2-1
cdr3_nt: TGCGCCAGCAGCAGTAGCGGGGGATACAATGAGCAGTTCTTC
cdr3_aa: CASSSSGGYNEQFF